Sequencing of this TCR beta chain was carried out in a study of early T cells in non-severe SARS-CoV-2 infection. Study-level points and caveats: Anti-spike CD8 responses were favored by VDJdb matching, which missed private and CD4 specificities.

This clonotype was detected a few times. Its antigen is undetermined. The ends lost 5 bases at V and 5 bases at J; junction bases unmatched: 9. The CDR3 is 17 residues long. CDR1 and CDR2 (germline): SGHVS, FNYEAQ. Individually, cDNA molecules had unique molecular identifiers attached to them. TCRdb processed the 5' RACE reads anew with MiXCR; each CDR3 protein has one entry. The sample includes tens of thousands of distinct CDR3 sequences, under 8.5% seen only once; the top ten take about 5.8%. This rearrangement joins TRBV7-6 to TRBJ2-3; 14 nucleotides align to TRBD2. The receptor was derived from an adult who was a healthcare worker with PCR-confirmed SARS-CoV-2 infection or an uninfected control (not recorded which). The starting material was whole blood, obtained at baseline. CDR3 sequence reads: CASSPRLAGGPGDTQYF. DNA of the CDR3: TGTGCCAGCAGCCCAAGACTAGCGGGGGGGCCTGGAGATACGCAGTATTTT.